The rows below give T cell receptor beta chains drawn from one sample of a study of blood T cell repertoires in COVID-19. Repertoires were generated with immunoSEQ multiplex PCR, while TCRdb's copy carries only in-frame clones and drops some. Of about 260,000 clones listed, 80% to 85% are singletons. The sequenced sample was peripheral blood. These receptors all come from a man aged 55 to 69 with acute or convalescent COVID-19. Both conserved end residues are part of each CDR3. Each record gives: V gene, D gene, clone size, J gene, CDR3 DNA, CDR3 protein. D genes are given only for firm matches. A clone size is listed for some rows: how often the clone was seen (once, few, many), or a class if it is expanded.

>TRBV7-9|TRBD1|.|TRBJ2-7
TGTGCCAGCAGCTCTCCGCGGACAGGGCCCTACGAGCAGTACTTC
CASSSPRTGPYEQYF
>TRBV7-3|.|.|TRBJ2-3
TGTGCCAGCAGCGGGGGGAGTGAAGATACGCAGTATTTT
CASSGGSEDTQYF
>TRBV7-8|TRBD2|.|TRBJ2-7
TGTGCCAGCAGCCCGGGACTAGCGGGGGGCGATTACGAGCAGTACTTC
CASSPGLAGGDYEQYF
>TRBV18|TRBD1|.|TRBJ2-7
TGTGCCAGCTCACCAGACGGACAGGGGGTTGACGAGCAGTACTTC
CASSPDGQGVDEQYF
>TRBV3-1/TRBV3-2|TRBD2|.|TRBJ2-7
TGTGCCAGCAGCCGCGGGGGGGCCTACGAGCAGTACTTC
CASSRGGAYEQYF
>TRBV19|TRBD1|once|TRBJ1-6
TGTGCCAGTAGGAAGGGGACAGTAGCACCCTATAATTCACCCCTCCACTTT
CASRKGTVAPYNSPLHF
>TRBV5-1|TRBD1|.|TRBJ2-2
TGCGCCAGCAGCATGGACAGGGGTTTCACCGGGGAGCTGTTTTTT
CASSMDRGFTGELFF
>TRBV7-9|.|.|TRBJ2-5
TGTGCCAGCAGACCCGGGGGTGTCCAAGAGACCCAGTACTTC
CASRPGGVQETQYF
>TRBV5-1|.|.|TRBJ2-1
TGCGCCAGCAGCTCCCAAGGTAGCGGAAATTACAATGAGCAGTTCTTC
CASSSQGSGNYNEQFF
>TRBV6-5|.|.|TRBJ2-2
TGTGCCAGCAGTTACCTGGGCCGGAGGGACACCGGGGAGCTGTTTTTT
CASSYLGRRDTGELFF
>TRBV7-2|.|.|TRBJ1-2
TGTGCCAGCAGCTTAGGCCTAACAGCGGCGTATGGCTACACCTTC
CASSLGLTAAYGYTF
>TRBV5-1|.|.|TRBJ2-2
TGCGCCAGCAGCTTGGGGGGGCACAGCGCCGGGGAGCTGTTTTTT
CASSLGGHSAGELFF
>TRBV6-2/TRBV6-3|.|.|TRBJ1-2
TGTGCCAGCAGTTACCCTCCGTTGTATCCTGGCTACACCTTC
CASSYPPLYPGYTF
>TRBV6-1|.|.|TRBJ1-3
TGTGCCAGCAGTGTTTTAATACCCAAGCTTTCTGGAAACACCATATATTTT
CASSVLIPKLSGNTIYF
>TRBV18|.|.|TRBJ1-1
TGTGCCAGCACAGAATCAGGCACTGAAGCTTTCTTT
CASTESGTEAFF
>TRBV4-1|.|.|TRBJ2-3
TGCGCCAGCAGCCAAGGGCGGCTGCTCGGAGATACGCAGTATTTT
CASSQGRLLGDTQYF
>TRBV2|TRBD2|.|TRBJ2-6
TGTGCCAGCAGCGCACTAGCGTATCGGCACTCTGGGGCCAACGTCCTGACTTTC
CASSALAYRHSGANVLTF
>TRBV9|.|.|TRBJ2-1
TGTGCCAGCAGCGCCGGAGACTTCCACAATGAGCAGTTCTTC
CASSAGDFHNEQFF
>TRBV3-1/TRBV3-2|.|.|TRBJ1-5
TGTGCCAGCAGCCGAGGGACTTCAAATCAGCCCCAGCATTTT
CASSRGTSNQPQHF
>TRBV6-5|TRBD1|.|TRBJ1-1
TGTGCCAGCAGTTACAGTAACAGGGGGAACACTGAAGCTTTCTTT
CASSYSNRGNTEAFF
>TRBV30|.|.|TRBJ2-5
TGTGCCTGGAGTTCCGGTCCCGTGAAGAGTTACTTC
CAWSSGPVKSYF
>TRBV12-3/TRBV12-4|TRBD1|.|TRBJ1-3
TGTGCCAGCAGTTCCCGGGACAGGGGCACCATATATTTT
CASSSRDRGTIYF
>TRBV10-3|TRBD2|.|TRBJ2-5
TGTGCCATCAGTGAAGGGACTAGCGGGAGGGCGATAGAGACCCAGTACTTC
CAISEGTSGRAIETQYF
>TRBV29-1|.|.|TRBJ2-6
TGCAGCGTTGATGCGACTCAATCTGGGGCCAACGTCCTGACTTTC
CSVDATQSGANVLTF
>TRBV5-4|TRBD1|few|TRBJ1-4
TGTGCCAGCAGCCGGTCGACAGGGGATGGAGGTGAAAAACTGTTTTTT
CASSRSTGDGGEKLFF
>TRBV5-1|TRBD2|.|TRBJ2-3
TGCGCCAGCAGCCCAAGACTAGCGGGGGGGCCTGTCACAGATACGCAGTATTTT
CASSPRLAGGPVTDTQYF
>TRBV5-1|.|.|TRBJ2-4
TGCGCCAGCGGTCCCCGGGGAGCCAAAAACATTCAGTACTTC
CASGPRGAKNIQYF
>TRBV7-6|TRBD2|.|TRBJ2-3
TGTGCCAGCTCGGGAAAGGGAGCGGGAGAAACAGATACGCAGTATTTT
CASSGKGAGETDTQYF
>TRBV6-2/TRBV6-3|.|.|TRBJ1-5
TGTGCCAGCAGTTCCCGGGGTGCATATAGCAATCAGCCCCAGCATTTT
CASSSRGAYSNQPQHF
>TRBV7-2|.|.|TRBJ1-5
TGTGCCAGCAGTCCGCGACAGCGCAATCAGCCCCAGCATTTT
CASSPRQRNQPQHF
>TRBV2|TRBD1|.|TRBJ1-1
TGTGCCAGCAGGAAGACAGGGCCCCCAGCTTTCTTT
CASRKTGPPAFF
>TRBV18|.|.|TRBJ2-5
TGTGCCAGCTCACCAACGGGTAGACTGGCCCAAGAGACCCAGTACTTC
CASSPTGRLAQETQYF
>TRBV7-9|.|.|TRBJ1-5
TGTGCCAGCAGCTTAAGTGGTGGGGGCAGCAATCAGCCCCAGCATTTT
CASSLSGGGSNQPQHF
>TRBV6-2/TRBV6-3|.|.|TRBJ2-1
TGTGCCAGCAGTTACTCTCTATACAATGAGCAGTTCTTC
CASSYSLYNEQFF
>TRBV7-2|TRBD2|.|TRBJ2-7
TGTGCCAGCAGCGGCGGGGGAGGCGAGCAGTACTTC
CASSGGGGEQYF
>TRBV6-5|.|.|TRBJ1-1
TGTGCCAGCAGACGACAGGAGAACACTGAAGCTTTCTTT
CASRRQENTEAFF
>TRBV9|TRBD2|.|TRBJ2-5
TGTGCCAGCAGCGTGGATAGCGGGCACCAAGAGACCCAGTACTTC
CASSVDSGHQETQYF
>TRBV27|.|.|TRBJ2-7
TGTGCCAGCAGTAAGACGGAGGGTCATTACGAGCAGTACTTC
CASSKTEGHYEQYF
>TRBV7-9|.|.|TRBJ2-2
TGTGCCAGCAGCCCCGGGACAACGAACACCGGGGAGCTGTTTTTT
CASSPGTTNTGELFF
>TRBV5-4|TRBD1|.|TRBJ2-7
TGTGCCAGCAGCATGGACAGGGACGGAGCGCAGTACTTC
CASSMDRDGAQYF
>TRBV7-9|TRBD2|.|TRBJ2-2
TGTGCCAGCAGCTTAGGGCCCGGGACTAGCCGGACCGGGGAGCTGTTTTTT
CASSLGPGTSRTGELFF
>TRBV9|TRBD1|.|TRBJ2-3
TGTGCCAGCAGCGTAGTGCCGGGACAGGGATATTCAGATACGCAGTATTTT
CASSVVPGQGYSDTQYF
>TRBV7-3|.|.|TRBJ1-1
TGTGCCAGCAGCTTAATCGAGGGTTATGAAGCTTTCTTT
CASSLIEGYEAFF
>TRBV10-3|TRBD1|.|TRBJ1-5
TGTGCCATCAGTGAGAGGACAGGGGATCAGCCCCAGCATTTT
CAISERTGDQPQHF
>TRBV6-1|.|.|TRBJ1-1
TGTGCCAGCAGTGAAATCGTAAACACTGAAGCTTTCTTT
CASSEIVNTEAFF
>TRBV6-1|.|few|TRBJ2-7
TGTGCCAGCAGTGAAGTAGCAGCGGACCACTACGAGCAGTACTTC
CASSEVAADHYEQYF
>TRBV7-2|TRBD1|.|TRBJ1-6
TGTGCCAGCAGCCCTCGACAGGGCGGCAATTCACCCCTCCACTTT
CASSPRQGGNSPLHF
>TRBV13|TRBD1|.|TRBJ1-2
TGTGCCAGCAGCTTAGCGACAGGGAACTATGGCTACACCTTC
CASSLATGNYGYTF
>TRBV7-2|.|.|TRBJ1-2
TGTGCCAGCAGCCCGGACAGTCTGAGGTATGGCTACACCTTC
CASSPDSLRYGYTF
>TRBV19|TRBD2|.|TRBJ2-1
TGTGCCAGTAGTACTCAAGCGGGAGCTTTCTACAATGAGCAGTTCTTC
CASSTQAGAFYNEQFF
>TRBV4-2|TRBD1|.|TRBJ1-4
TGTGCCAGCAGCAATTTGGACAGGGGGAATGAAAAACTGTTTTTT
CASSNLDRGNEKLFF